The TCR beta chain under discussion was sequenced for a study of OX40 agonist ivuxolimab in advanced cancers. Across the whole study: Ivuxolimab is a fully human IgG2 antibody that activates OX40 (CD134). Recorded diagnoses for dose-escalation patients were hepatocellular carcinoma, melanoma, renal cell or head and neck cancer.

Sequenced by immunoSEQ multiplex PCR; TCRdb stores in-frame clones only, minus some. The sample contains fewer than 90,000 clones, roughly nine tenths of which appear only once. Germline V gene sequence: CDR1 SGHRS, CDR2 YFSETQ. The CDR3 loop spans 15 amino acids. Trimming took 6 bases from V and 1 from J, leaving 15 bases between them. Sequenced material: CD4+ or CD8+ T cells sorted from blood, taken in a trial of the OX40 agonist ivuxolimab. The chain couples TRBV5-1 to TRBJ2-3, with D perhaps TRBD2 (6 bases). The TCR originated in an adult with an advanced solid tumor such as melanoma, head and neck, liver or kidney cancer. CDR3 in amino acids: CASMRLGGGTDTQYF. Written as DNA, the CDR3 is TGCGCCAGCATGAGGTTGGGAGGAGGCACAGATACGCAGTATTTT.